These 11 T cell receptor beta chains came from one sample sequenced in a study of shared clonotypes between healthy human individuals. Clones were read by immunoSEQ multiplex PCR, and TCRdb kept only the in-frame ones, dropping some. The sample has over 700,000 clones; 72% are singletons. Sequenced input: memory CD4+ T cells sorted from blood. Subset in this sample: CD45RA-negative fraction. Source of these receptors: a woman in her twenties or thirties in good health.

This rearrangement joins TRBV11-2 to TRBJ1-3; D is unresolved. The CDR3 loop spans 14 amino acids. CDR1 is SGHAT and CDR2 is FQNNGV in the germline V gene. V was clipped by 4 bases and J by 3 bases, with 10 bases between them. CDR3 residues: CASSSLSSGNTIYF. Written as DNA, the CDR3 is TGTGCCAGCAGCTCCCTTTCCAGTGGAAACACCATATATTTT. Using reference TRBV11-2 and TRBJ1-3 for the parts outside the CDR3, the full variable domain is EAGVAQSPRYKIIEKRQSVAFWCNPISGHATLYWYQQILGQGPKLLIQFQNNGVVDDSQLPKDRFSAERLKGVDSTLKIQPAKLEDSAVYLCASSSLSSGNTIYFGEGSWLTVV.

This sequence joins TRBV4-2 and TRBJ2-2; D ambiguous. The CDR3 extends over 16 amino acids. In germline, CDR1 is LGHNA, CDR2 YNFKEQ. The V end lost 4 bases, the J end lost 2 bases, and 14 bases lay between the germline ends. Written as DNA, the CDR3 is TGTGCCAGCAGCCGACCACTTGCTGGAAACACCGGGGAGCTGTTTTTT. Its protein product is CASSRPLAGNTGELFF.

The chain links TRBV28 to TRBJ2-7; 7 positions match TRBD1. The CDR3 consists of 13 residues. V lost 7 bases, J lost 5 bases, and 8 bases stayed unmatched. From germline, CDR1 is MDHEN and CDR2 SYDVKM. The CDR3 sequence: CASIDRATHEQYF. The CDR3 DNA is TGTGCCAGCATTGACAGGGCAACCCACGAGCAGTACTTC.

V usage is TRBV28 and J usage is TRBJ2-1; unclear D gene. From germline, CDR1 is MDHEN and CDR2 SYDVKM. This CDR3 contains 15 residues. V was trimmed by 3 bases and J by 2 bases, leaving 11 bases between them. The CDR3 loop reads CASSFGGFTYNEQFF. In nucleotides, the CDR3 is TGTGCCAGCAGTTTCGGTGGGTTTACCTACAATGAGCAGTTCTTC.

This chain connects TRBV29-1 to TRBJ2-1; D might be TRBD2 (6 bases). CDR1 and CDR2 (germline): SQVTM, ANQGSEA. The ends were cut back, 4 bases at V and 0 bases at J, with 10 bases in the middle. This CDR3 has 14 amino acids. The CDR3 region is CSVVVGGSYNEQFF. The CDR3 region has the DNA TGCAGCGTTGTAGTCGGGGGCTCCTACAATGAGCAGTTCTTC.

A few counts support this clone. The chain joins TRBV28 to TRBJ2-2; 7 nucleotides align to TRBD1. Germline assignment: CDR1 MDHEN and CDR2 SYDVKM. Losses at the gene ends were 8 bases for V and 6 bases for J; bases not matched to a gene: 6. The CDR3 is 13 amino acids. The CDR3 here is CASDRGTAGELFF. In DNA, the CDR3 is TGTGCCAGCGATAGGGGGACAGCCGGGGAGCTGTTTTTT.

The chain links TRBV2 to TRBJ2-7; D perhaps matches TRBD2 (5 bases). V gave up 4 bases and J gave up 0 bases, with 10 bases separating them. Germline V CDR1 and CDR2: SNHLY, FYNNEI. This CDR3 spans 14 amino acids. The CDR3: CASSAVASSYEQYF. CDR3 nucleotide sequence: TGTGCCAGCAGTGCGGTAGCGAGCTCCTACGAGCAGTACTTC.

The chain links TRBV30 to TRBJ1-4, with D possibly matching TRBD1 (5 bases). V lost 3 bases and J lost 5, with 13 bases in between. Per the germline V gene, CDR1 is GTSNPN and CDR2 is SVGIG (reference sequence). This CDR3 has 14 residues. The CDR3 DNA sequence: TGTGCCTGGAGCCCAGGGACGGTGAATGAAAAACTGTTTTTT. Its protein is CAWSPGTVNEKLFF.

The chain joins TRBV7-3 to TRBJ2-7; the match to TRBD2 covers 7 bases. This CDR3 has 14 amino acids. Germline loops: CDR1 SGHTA, CDR2 FQGTGA. Trimming took 6 bases from V and 0 from J; bases not matched to a gene: 5. CDR3 region: CASSTQRDSYEQYF. The CDR3 DNA reads TGTGCCAGCAGTACCCAGCGGGACTCCTACGAGCAGTACTTC. Full variable domain (outside the CDR3, taken from reference TRBV7-3 and TRBJ2-7): GAGVSQTPSNKVTEKGKYVELRCDPISGHTALYWYRQSLGQGPEFLIYFQGTGAADDSGLPNDRFFAVRPEGSVSTLKIQRTERGDSAVYLCASSTQRDSYEQYFGPGTRLTVT.

This clone was counted a few times. The chain recombines TRBV27 with TRBJ2-5; D is unresolved. Germline assignment: CDR1 MNHEY and CDR2 SMNVEV (reference sequence). Trimming removed 4 bases at V and 0 bases at J, with 12 bases between. The CDR3 contains 15 residues. The CDR3 spells CASSSTWTNQETQYF. DNA of the CDR3: TGTGCCAGCAGTTCCACATGGACGAACCAAGAGACCCAGTACTTC.

V is TRBV5-1 and J is TRBJ2-3; D remains unclear. This CDR3 comprises 14 residues. Trimming removed 5 bases at V and 0 bases at J, with 10 bases between. Germline V lookup: CDR1 SGHRS, CDR2 YFSETQ. The CDR3 region is CASSSASSTDTQYF. In DNA, the CDR3 is TGCGCCAGCAGTTCGGCGTCTAGCACAGATACGCAGTATTTT.